This T cell receptor beta chain was retrieved from a study of control samples from healthy donors and cancer patients. V was clipped by 5 bases and J by 9 bases; unmatched bases: 13. CDR3 length: 15 amino acids. CDR1 is SEHNR, CDR2 FQNEAQ, per germline (reference sequence). The assay was immunoSEQ multiplex PCR, and TCRdb's table has in-frame clones only and misses some. Of 260,000 or so clones listed, almost 85% are singletons. V gene TRBV7-9 combines with J gene TRBJ2-7; 10 bases line up with TRBD1. The sample was PBMCs. The source is a woman aged 55-70 years with lung cancer. CDR3: CASSPGTGTGVRQYF. The CDR3 DNA reads TGTGCCAGCAGCCCTGGGACCGGGACAGGGGTAAGGCAGTACTTC.